This passage covers 23 T cell receptor beta chains from one sample sequenced in a study of cytomegalovirus exposure and HLA in healthy donors. Primers included in the PCR were 60 Vbeta and 13 Jbeta primers. This table comes from immunoSEQ multiplex PCR, and its TCRdb copy is limited to in-frame clones, with some not included. The data show 150,000 to 200,000 clones, with approximately 80% seen just once and roughly 6.2% held by the top ten. The sample was PBMCs. All receptors come from a male donor in good health and CMV-seropositive.

The chain recombines TRBV10-3 with TRBJ2-7, with 10 bases that match TRBD1. CDR3 length equals 15 residues. Per germline, CDR1 ENHRY and CDR2 SYGVKD. V shed 6 bases, J shed 3 bases, and the junction held 8 bases outside the gene matches. Here the CDR3 DNA reads TGTGCCATCAGGGCCGGGACAGGGGAACGCTACGAGCAGTACTTC. It specifies CAIRAGTGERYEQYF.

A single count supports this clone. This rearrangement joins TRBV6-4 to TRBJ2-3; 12 bases align to TRBD2. J lost 1 base, V lost 2 bases, and 10 bases had no gene match. The CDR3 runs 19 residues. Germline lookup yields CDR1 MRHNA and CDR2 SNTAGT. The CDR3 nucleotides read TGTGCCAGCAGTGACAATCTAGCGGGAGGGCCATCTGGCACAGATACGCAGTATTTT. Protein product: CASSDNLAGGPSGTDTQYF.

The V and J genes are TRBV5-6 and TRBJ2-7; 10 bases are a match to TRBD2. CDR1 is SGHDT, CDR2 YYEEEE, per germline. V lost 2 bases and J lost 5; bases outside the gene matches: 13. There are 17 residues in the CDR3. CDR3 nucleotide sequence: TGTGCCAGCAGCTTAGATCCACTGGGACTAGCGACCAACGAGCAGTACTTC. Translated, it gives CASSLDPLGLATNEQYF.

The V and J genes are TRBV5-1 and TRBJ2-7; D is unclear. CDR1 and CDR2 from the germline V gene are SGHRS and YFSETQ. The V end was cut by 4 bases, the J end by 0 bases, with 11 bases between. The CDR3 has 14 amino acids. CDR3 coding DNA: TGCGCCAGCAGCATGACGGCTAGCTCCTACGAGCAGTACTTC. It is translated as CASSMTASSYEQYF.

This clone was observed a few times. CDR3 sequence: CASSQESDYGYTF. CDR3 sequence (DNA): TGCGCCAGCAGCCAAGAGAGTGACTATGGCTACACCTTC. The chain uses TRBV4-1 and TRBJ1-2; D not resolved. Trimming took off 0 bases at V and 3 bases at J, with 5 bases between the two ends. Germline V gene data show CDR1 as MGHRA and CDR2 as YSYEKL. CDR3 size: 13 residues.

The V call is TRBV29-1, the J call TRBJ2-5; 7 nucleotides agree with TRBD2. Germline CDR1 and CDR2: SQVTM and ANQGSEA. This CDR3 is built from 14 residues. Germline trimming cut 4 bases from V and 4 bases from J; bases unmatched to any gene: 9. The CDR3 sequence: CSVARGTAGETQYF. CDR3 nucleotide sequence: TGCAGCGTTGCGCGGGGGACGGCGGGAGAGACCCAGTACTTC.

This chain connects TRBV27 to TRBJ2-5, with D maybe TRBD1 (6 bases). TRBJ2-7 matches the DNA end more closely, so the J call is doubtful. There are 14 residues in the CDR3. The germline CDR1 and CDR2 sequences are MNHEY and SMNVEV (reference sequence). CDR3 protein: CASMPVTGTYEQYF. In DNA form, the CDR3 reads TGTGCCAGCATGCCTGTGACAGGCACCTACGAGCAGTACTTC.

The V gene is TRBV6-1, the J gene TRBJ2-7, with D possibly TRBD1 on 6 matching bases. The V gene's germline CDR1 is MNHNS and CDR2 SASEGT. V was pared by 8 bases and J by 3 bases, with 14 bases between. The CDR3 spans 13 residues. The DNA of the CDR3 is TGTGCCAGCCAGGACAGTTTAGTCTACGAGCAGTACTTC. The encoded protein is CASQDSLVYEQYF.

The chain employs TRBV5-1 and TRBJ1-2; D is uncertain. V was cut by 6 bases and J by 0 bases, with 9 bases left in between. Germline V gene sequence: CDR1 SGHRS, CDR2 YFSETQ. CDR3 length equals 13 residues. CDR3 bases: TGCGCCAGCACCGGGGAGACTAACTATGGCTACACCTTC. The encoded protein is CASTGETNYGYTF. The variable domain in full, completed from reference TRBV5-1 and TRBJ1-2, reads KAGVTQTPRYLIKTRGQQVTLSCSPISGHRSVSWYQQTPGQGLQFLFEYFSETQRNKGNFPGRFSGRQFSNSRSEMNVSTLELGDSALYLCASTGETNYGYTFGSGTRLTVV.

The rearrangement links TRBV7-2 to TRBJ2-5; D might be TRBD1 (6 bases). CDR1 is SGHTA, CDR2 FQGNSA, per germline. V was cut by 0 bases and J by 5 bases, with 13 bases left in between. The CDR3 consists of 15 residues. The CDR3 loop reads CASSLASRGRETQYF. The CDR3 DNA follows: TGTGCCAGCAGCTTAGCGAGCAGGGGAAGGGAGACCCAGTACTTC.

About this clone itself: One junction end does not reproduce the germline sequence, and a read error may be involved. The chain carries TRBV7-9 and TRBJ1-2; TRBD1 aligns across 8 bases. This CDR3 comprises 15 residues. Per germline, CDR1 SEHNR and CDR2 FQNEAQ (reference sequence). This CDR3 is CSSSLRTGTGYGYTF. For the CDR3, the DNA is TGTTCCAGCAGCCTACGAACCGGGACAGGATATGGCTACACCTTC.

The chain joins TRBV19 to TRBJ1-5, with D possibly matching TRBD1 (5 bases). Trimming removed 7 bases from V and 3 bases from J, with 19 bases in between. The CDR3 is made up of 16 amino acids. Germline CDR1 LNHDA, CDR2 SQIVND (reference sequence). The chain's CDR3 is CASTPQTEKINQPQHF. The CDR3 coding sequence is TGTGCCAGTACCCCGCAGACAGAGAAAATCAATCAGCCCCAGCATTTT.

In this sample, this clone turned up once. This chain connects TRBV29-1 to TRBJ2-7; D is possibly TRBD1 (5 bases). The CDR3 covers 14 residues. V was cut by 4 bases and J by 0 bases, with 13 bases left in between. Per germline, CDR1 SQVTM and CDR2 ANQGSEA. CDR3 sequence: CSVVRVESSYEQYF. DNA for the CDR3: TGCAGCGTTGTCAGGGTGGAGAGCTCCTACGAGCAGTACTTC.

The CDR3 region is CAASPTVTNEKLFF. DNA of the CDR3: TGTGCCGCCTCCCCCACAGTAACTAATGAAAAACTGTTTTTT. J is TRBJ1-4 and V is TRBV6-1, with D uncertain. This CDR3 contains 14 residues. V dropped 11 bases and J dropped 1 base, with 14 bases sitting between them. Germline-derived CDR1 and CDR2 are MNHNS and SASEGT.

The chain couples TRBV6-5 to TRBJ1-1, with TRBD1 as a possible D gene (6 bases). Germline V gives CDR1 MNHEY, CDR2 SVGAGI. V lost 6 bases, J lost 1 base, and 9 bases lay in between. This CDR3 spans 13 amino acids. CDR3 DNA: TGTGCCAGCAGCAGGGGCCCGAACACTGAAGCTTTCTTT. It codes for CASSRGPNTEAFF.

Concerning this clone itself: The sample holds other DNA sequences that translate to the same CDR3. V gene TRBV7-9 combines with J gene TRBJ2-7, with 8 bases identical to TRBD1. CDR1 is SEHNR and CDR2 is FQNEAQ in the germline V gene (reference sequence). The ends lost 3 bases at V and 7 bases at J; junction bases unmatched: 11. This CDR3 comprises 15 residues. Here the CDR3 reads CASSLAKTGDVEQYF. The DNA of the CDR3 is TGTGCCAGCAGCTTGGCGAAGACAGGGGATGTGGAGCAGTACTTC.

This clone has more than one count but fewer than ten. This chain uses TRBV7-9 with TRBJ1-4; TRBD1 might be the D (6 bases). The CDR3 extends over 17 amino acids. Trimming took 1 base from V and 2 from J, leaving 14 bases between them. The germline V gene encodes CDR1 SEHNR and CDR2 FQNEAQ (reference sequence). CDR3 sequence: CASSLDAGVNTNEKLFF. The CDR3 DNA reads TGTGCCAGCAGCTTAGACGCAGGGGTGAATACTAATGAAAAACTGTTTTTT.

The chain recombines TRBV5-1 with TRBJ2-1; 14 bases are shared with TRBD2. CDR3 length: 17 residues. The germline V gene encodes CDR1 SGHRS and CDR2 YFSETQ. Trimming removed 0 bases from V and 7 bases from J; junction bases left unmatched: 6. CDR3 protein: CASSLAGGLAGVNEQFF. CDR3 nucleotide sequence: TGCGCCAGCAGCTTGGCGGGGGGACTAGCGGGAGTAAATGAGCAGTTCTTC.

As to this clone: At one of its ends the junction is not consistent with the germline gene, which may arise from a read error. The rearrangement links TRBV7-9 to TRBJ2-7, with 7 bases aligning to TRBD1. In germline, CDR1 is SEHNR, CDR2 FQNEAQ (reference sequence). This CDR3 contains 12 residues. CDR3 amino acids: CSSSRGPYEQYF. Here the CDR3 DNA reads TGTTCCAGCAGTAGGGGGCCCTACGAGCAGTACTTC.

The CDR3 region has the DNA TGCGCCAGCAGTGAGTCCGCAGGCGCTGCCTACGAGCAGTACTTC. Residues: CASSESAGAAYEQYF. The genes are TRBV10-2 and TRBJ2-5; D not certain. With the DNA end fitting TRBJ2-7 better, the J assignment may be wrong. CDR1 and CDR2 (germline): WSHSY, SAAADI. This CDR3 comprises 15 residues.

The chain recombines TRBV11-2 with TRBJ1-2; 8 bases match TRBD1. CDR1 and CDR2 from the germline V gene are SGHAT and FQNNGV. The CDR3 spans 13 residues. J gave up 7 bases and V 4 bases, and 5 bases lay outside the gene matches. The CDR3 DNA follows: TGTGCCAGCAGCTACCCAACAGGGGGTGGCTACACCTTC. As protein: CASSYPTGGGYTF.

V usage is TRBV19 and J usage is TRBJ2-1, with TRBD2 identical over 11 bases. CDR1 is LNHDA, CDR2 SQIVND, per germline (reference sequence). CDR3 size: 19 residues. Germline trimming cut 2 bases from V and 4 bases from J; bases unmatched to any gene: 13. CDR3 loop: CASSIRQTKTSGAYNEQFF. DNA of the CDR3: TGTGCCAGTAGTATACGGCAGACCAAGACTAGCGGGGCATACAATGAGCAGTTCTTC.

This sequence joins TRBV12-5 and TRBJ1-1; a weak D match, TRBD1 (5 bases). The CDR3 spans 12 residues. Germline assignment: CDR1 LGHNT and CDR2 FRNRAP. The V gene lost 4 bases and the J gene lost 10 bases, with 13 bases spanning the gap. The CDR3 DNA reads TGTGCTAGTGGTTCTGACAGCGGGGGAGCTTTCTTT. Protein product: CASGSDSGGAFF.